This T cell receptor beta chain comes out of a study of CD8+CD57+ T cells in acquired aplastic anemia (dated by TCRdb to the late 2010s). Some background on the complete study: DNA extracted from sorted CD4+ and CD8+ cells had a mean of about 3.2 ug, with a range of roughly 0.19 to 27.4 ug. CD8+CD57+ expansion was defined as frequency above the mean frequency observed in healthy subjects.

Patients chosen for sequencing had shown expansion of CD8+CD57+ cells by flow cytometry. Every patient had severe acquired aplastic anemia, diagnosed using the International Study of Aplastic Anemia and Agranulocytosis and Camitta criteria. No patient had received any therapy when blood was sampled. TCR repertoires of sorted CD4+ and CD8+ blood T cells from severe aplastic anemia patients and healthy subjects were deep-sequenced in the study. Patients were enrolled under clinicaltrials.gov protocols 00001620, 01623167, 00001397, 00071045, 00081523 and 00961064 in the USA. Ficoll-Paque density gradient centrifugation was used to isolate peripheral blood mononuclear cells. CD4+ and CD8+ T cells were sorted by FACS or magnetic beads before DNA extraction. The sample holds one count of this clonotype. What this receptor recognizes is not known. Base qualities are not at hand, and no much larger clone is one base apart. Just one read gives weak support.

Results the study describes overall, beyond this receptor: Nearly 30 CD8+ CDR3 sequences were found in both patients and controls but appeared to be highly expressed in patients and within the immunodominant clones of the patients. No significant difference in CD8+ Simpson's diversity was found between patients and healthy controls (P=0.060).

Profiling of TCR beta VDJ combinations and CDR3 sequences used genomic DNA as the template. TCR repertoire sequencing was run on an Illumina HiSeq 2000. The paper's data handling went like this. Repertoire assessment relied on Simpson's diversity index, CDR3 size and DJ length profiles, and TRBV/TRBJ rearrangement plots. The most abundant DNA sequence in the deep sequencing data was taken as the immunodominant clone. CDR3 amino acid sequences were checked for sharing between subjects and were compared against published repertoires and the VDJdb database. TCRdb trimmed public reads at Q25 via fastp, called clones via MiXCR and kept in-frame beta chains. Rows matching on CDR3 protein sequence are summarized as one entry with the most common DNA and genes. TCRdb assigned the V and J calls; the authors' analysis was not used. The sample data list under 500,000 distinct CDR3 sequences, and around 32% of these were observed just once. 0.8% to 0.85% of the sample goes to the ten largest clones.

This clonotype originated in a human donor with aplastic anemia. The sequenced material came from sorted CD4+, CD8+, or CD8+CD57+ T cells (not recorded which) from PBMCs.

The CDR3 in this case is CASRRGDRGPYEQYF. In nucleotide form, the sequence is TGTGCCAGCAGAAGAGGGGACAGGGGCCCCTACGAGCAGTACTTC. The chain is made from TRBV2 and TRBJ2-7, and TRBD1 aligns with 10 junction nucleotides. The CDR3, from cysteine to phenylalanine, totals 15 residues. The retained sequence is limited to the CDR3, 45 bases, with the frame set at the first base. From V the trimming removes 6 bases and from J it removes 2 bases, while the gene matches leave 7 bases of the junction unaccounted for. From a lookup of the germline V gene, CDR1 and CDR2 are SNHLY and FYNNEI.